This T cell receptor beta chain was captured in a study of CD8 T cells in Susac syndrome. CD8+ and CD4+ T cells were negatively isolated; TEMRA cells were FACS-enriched. Germline CDR1 reads SGHTA; CDR2 reads FQGTGA. This CDR3 is built from 18 residues. J was trimmed by 4 bases and V by 2 bases; bases with no gene match: 13. An amount of RNA that ranged from roughly 0.5 to 1 ug was reverse transcribed with random hexamers. The CDR3 of TCR beta was amplified by immunoSEQ multiplex PCR across 54 Vbeta and 13 Jbeta. TCRdb ran MiXCR on the immunoSEQ multiplex PCR reads and lists one entry per CDR3 protein. The table has approximately 25,000 distinct CDR3 sequences, over 85% seen once.

Sequencing input: CD8+ T cells from PBMCs. This receptor was obtained from a human donor with Susac syndrome. The chain joins TRBV7-3 to TRBJ2-1, with 8 positions matching TRBD1. The CDR3 DNA follows: TGTGCCAGCAGCTTAGAGGGGGTGGGACAGGTGCCTTACAATGAGCAGTTCTTC. Protein product: CASSLEGVGQVPYNEQFF.